The 10 T cell receptor beta chains below were found in one sample sequenced in a study of blood T cell repertoires in COVID-19. Repertoires were generated with immunoSEQ multiplex PCR, while TCRdb's copy carries only in-frame clones and drops some. Of some 300,000 clones listed, about 90% are singletons. Source material: PBMCs or T cells enriched from blood (not recorded which). The receptor set was obtained from a woman in her 30s who had recovered from COVID-19.

This clone was detected only once. The chain uses TRBV10-3 and TRBJ2-7, with 12 bases aligning to TRBD2. The CDR3 loop spans 15 amino acids. V lost 6 bases and J lost 1; bases outside the gene matches: 4. CDR1 is ENHRY, CDR2 SYGVKD, per germline. This CDR3 reads CAIRRTSGASYEQYF. In DNA form, the CDR3 reads TGTGCCATCAGGCGGACTAGCGGGGCGTCCTACGAGCAGTACTTC.

The chain has TRBV5-6 and TRBJ1-1; a weak D match, TRBD1 (5 bases). The V and J ends lost 5 bases and 5 bases respectively, with 10 bases between them. The CDR3 is made up of 12 amino acids. Germline V gene data show CDR1 as SGHDT and CDR2 as YYEEEE. CDR3 amino acids: CASSRQPTEAFF. The CDR3, as DNA: TGTGCCAGCAGTAGACAGCCAACTGAAGCTTTCTTT.

A single count supports this clone. V is TRBV12-3 or TRBV12-4 and J is TRBJ1-3; D unresolved. Trimming took 2 bases from V and 7 from J, leaving 3 bases between them. This CDR3 is 11 amino acids long. The CDR3 sequence: CASSLYNTIYF. CDR3 nucleotides: TGTGCCAGCAGTTTATATAACACCATATATTTT.

This rearrangement joins TRBV4-1 to TRBJ2-6; TRBD1 aligns across 9 bases. The germline V gene encodes CDR1 MGHRA and CDR2 YSYEKL. The CDR3 has 20 residues. The J segment lost 1 base and the V segment lost 1 base, leaving 11 bases of the junction unmatched. CDR3 nucleotide sequence: TGCGCCAGCAGCCAAGCCTTTAGACAGGGGGTTTTTTCTGGGGCCAACGTCCTGACTTTC. This translates into CASSQAFRQGVFSGANVLTF.

The gene calls are TRBV27 and TRBJ1-1; unclear D gene. Between the trimmed V and J ends, which lost 10 bases and 0 bases, there was a span of 12 bases. The CDR3 is made up of 13 amino acids. The germline V gene has CDR1 MNHEY and CDR2 SMNVEV (reference sequence). CDR3 sequence: CATVNDMNTEAFF. In DNA, the CDR3 is TGTGCCACCGTAAACGACATGAACACTGAAGCTTTCTTT.

This clone has just a few counts. The chain is built from TRBV29-1 and TRBJ1-1, with D possibly TRBD1 on 5 matching bases. The V gene lost 4 bases and the J gene lost 1 base, with 16 bases spanning the gap. Germline-derived CDR1 and CDR2 are SQVTM and ANQGSEA. The CDR3 is 15 residues long. The CDR3 DNA sequence: TGCAGCGTTGCTGGACGGACATGGGAGAACACTGAAGCTTTCTTT. It codes for CSVAGRTWENTEAFF.

The chain carries TRBV2 and TRBJ1-2; perhaps TRBD1 as D (5 bases). V lost 6 bases to trimming and J lost 0 bases, with 8 bases between them. CDR1 and CDR2 (germline): SNHLY, FYNNEI. This CDR3 comprises 13 residues. The CDR3: CASRGGSNYGYTF. CDR3 nucleotides: TGTGCCAGCAGGGGGGGTTCTAACTATGGCTACACCTTC. Full variable domain (outside the CDR3, taken from reference TRBV2 and TRBJ1-2): EPEVTQTPSHQVTQMGQEVILRCVPISNHLYFYWYRQILGQKVEFLVSFYNNEISEKSEIFDDQFSVERPDGSNFTLKIRSTKLEDSAMYFCASRGGSNYGYTFGSGTRLTVV.

The chain uses TRBV19 and TRBJ1-4; D gene ambiguous. Germline V gives CDR1 LNHDA, CDR2 SQIVND (reference sequence). The CDR3 consists of 13 residues. Trimming left V 3 bases short and J 8 bases short, with 10 bases between. CDR3 sequence (DNA): TGTGCCAGTAGTATTGGGTTGGAGGAAAAACTGTTTTTT. As protein: CASSIGLEEKLFF.

The chain couples TRBV4-3 to TRBJ1-1; 8 bases agree with TRBD1. Germline CDR1 and CDR2: LGHNA and YSLEER. V shed 4 bases and J 7 bases; nucleotides not matched to a gene: 11. The CDR3 consists of 15 residues. As DNA, the CDR3 is TGCGCCAGCAGCCGCTTGACAGGGGCCCGATTTGAAGCTTTCTTT. This codes for CASSRLTGARFEAFF.

The chain carries TRBV7-3 and TRBJ1-3, with D tentatively TRBD1 (5 bases). V dropped 1 base and J dropped 3 bases, with 7 bases sitting between them. In germline, CDR1 is SGHTA, CDR2 FQGTGA. The CDR3 consists of 14 residues. The CDR3 here is CASSLIGGGNTIYF. In nucleotides, the CDR3 is TGTGCCAGCAGCTTAATCGGGGGTGGAAACACCATATATTTT.